The 5 T cell receptor beta chains presented below share a single source sample, sequenced in a study of blood T cell repertoires in COVID-19. Sequencing used immunoSEQ multiplex PCR; TCRdb keeps in-frame clones, though not all of them. The sample lists 150,000 or so clones, 80% occurring once. The material sequenced was peripheral blood. Receptor source: a man aged 55 to 70 with active or convalescent COVID-19.

This chain uses TRBV18 with TRBJ2-7, with D maybe TRBD1 (6 bases). V shed 3 bases and J shed 4 bases, with 16 bases lying between them. The CDR3 contains 15 residues. CDR1 is KGHSH and CDR2 is LQKENI in the germline V gene. The CDR3: CASSPGTQRGYEQYF. The DNA of the CDR3 is TGTGCCAGCTCACCCGGGACCCAAAGGGGGTACGAGCAGTACTTC. The full variable domain, with the rest looked up from reference TRBV18 and TRBJ2-7, is NAGVMQNPRHLVRRRGQEARLRCSPMKGHSHVYWYRQLPEEGLKFMVYLQKENIIDESGMPKERFSAEFPKEGPSILRIQQVVRGDSAAYFCASSPGTQRGYEQYFGPGTRLTVT.

The chain uses TRBV3-1 (or the pseudogene TRBV3-2) and TRBJ2-3; 11 positions match TRBD2. The V gene's germline CDR1 is LGHDT and CDR2 YNNKEL (reference sequence). V shed 11 bases, J shed 11 bases, and the junction held 15 bases outside the gene matches. The CDR3 contains 14 residues. The CDR3 loop is CAVGTSGRIGRQYF. DNA of the CDR3: TGTGCCGTTGGAACTAGCGGGAGAATCGGGAGGCAGTATTTT.

The chain recombines TRBV9 with TRBJ2-6; 11 nucleotides match TRBD1. The CDR3 length is 19 residues. Looked up from germline, CDR1 is SGDLS and CDR2 is YYNGEE. J lost 3 bases, V lost 7 bases, and 15 bases had no gene match. CDR3 in DNA: TGTGCCAGCGCCAAAAGTGGACAGGGGGCTTCTTTTGGGGCCAACGTCCTGACTTTC. Amino acids: CASAKSGQGASFGANVLTF.

The J gene is TRBJ1-5, the V gene TRBV5-6; tentative D call: TRBD1 (6 bases). V shed 3 bases and J shed 0 bases, with 16 bases lying between them. This CDR3 region has 17 residues. The germline gives CDR1 SGHDT, CDR2 YYEEEE. CDR3 amino acids: CASSSEGRGYSNQPQHF. The CDR3 nucleotides read TGTGCCAGCAGCTCAGAGGGCAGGGGCTATAGCAATCAGCCCCAGCATTTT.

The chain combines TRBV7-9 with TRBJ1-5; D is possibly TRBD1 (5 bases). V was cut by 5 bases and J by 12 bases, with 17 bases left in between. This CDR3 is 13 amino acids long. The germline V gene encodes CDR1 SEHNR and CDR2 FQNEAQ (reference sequence). The CDR3 is CASSPATDTFQHF. CDR3 sequence (DNA): TGTGCCAGCAGCCCCGCCACGGACACTTTCCAGCATTTT.